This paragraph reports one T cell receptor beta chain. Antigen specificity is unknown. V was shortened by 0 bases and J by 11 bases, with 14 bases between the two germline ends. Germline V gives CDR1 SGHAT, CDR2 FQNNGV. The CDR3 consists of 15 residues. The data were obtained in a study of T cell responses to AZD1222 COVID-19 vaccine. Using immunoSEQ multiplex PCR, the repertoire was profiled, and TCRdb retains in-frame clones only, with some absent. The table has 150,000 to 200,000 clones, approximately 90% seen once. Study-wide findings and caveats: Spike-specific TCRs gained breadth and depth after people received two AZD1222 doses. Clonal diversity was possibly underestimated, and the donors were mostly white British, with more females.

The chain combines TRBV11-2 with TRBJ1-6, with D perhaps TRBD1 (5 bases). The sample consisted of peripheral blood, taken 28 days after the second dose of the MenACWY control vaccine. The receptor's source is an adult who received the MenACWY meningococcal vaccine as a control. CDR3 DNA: TGTGCCAGCAGCTTAGATGGACAAGGAGTGACACCCCTCCACTTT. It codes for CASSLDGQGVTPLHF.